A single sample gave rise to the 3 T cell receptor beta chains below, sequenced in a study of blood T cell repertoires in COVID-19. Repertoires were generated with immunoSEQ multiplex PCR, while TCRdb's copy carries only in-frame clones and drops some. Here the sample spans approximately 240,000 clones, around 85% being singletons. Sequencing was done on a sample of peripheral blood. Every receptor here comes from a woman in her fifties or sixties with active or convalescent COVID-19.

This clone appeared once. This chain links TRBV18 with TRBJ1-1, with 7 bases identical to TRBD1. V trimming: 5 bases; J trimming: 1 base; junction bases outside the gene matches: 7. The CDR3 sequence is 15 residues long. CDR1 and CDR2 from the germline V gene are KGHSH and LQKENI. CDR3 coding DNA: TGTGCCAGCTCAAGCTCCGGGACAGCGAACACTGAAGCTTTCTTT. Amino acids: CASSSSGTANTEAFF. Complete variable domain (other parts from reference TRBV18 and TRBJ1-1): NAGVMQNPRHLVRRRGQEARLRCSPMKGHSHVYWYRQLPEEGLKFMVYLQKENIIDESGMPKERFSAEFPKEGPSILRIQQVVRGDSAAYFCASSSSGTANTEAFFGQGTRLTVV.

The rearrangement joins TRBV10-3 to TRBJ2-1; 12 nucleotides align to TRBD2. CDR1 is ENHRY and CDR2 is SYGVKD in the germline V gene. Germline trimming cut 6 bases from V and 5 bases from J; bases unmatched to any gene: 5. The CDR3 covers 15 residues. For the CDR3, the DNA is TGTGCCATCAGGATAGGACTAGCGGGGAACAATGAGCAGTTCTTC. This codes for CAIRIGLAGNNEQFF.

The chain employs TRBV11-2 and TRBJ2-2, with a tentative D call TRBD1 (5 bases). The V and J ends lost 7 bases and 4 bases respectively, with 19 bases between them. CDR3 length: 16 amino acids. In germline, CDR1 is SGHAT, CDR2 FQNNGV. The CDR3 region has the DNA TGTGCCAGCAAGATCAGGGTGGGGCTTGGCACCGGGGAGCTGTTTTTT. Residues: CASKIRVGLGTGELFF. Combining the CDR3 with reference TRBV11-2 and TRBJ2-2 gives the whole variable domain EAGVAQSPRYKIIEKRQSVAFWCNPISGHATLYWYQQILGQGPKLLIQFQNNGVVDDSQLPKDRFSAERLKGVDSTLKIQPAKLEDSAVYLCASKIRVGLGTGELFFGEGSRLTVL.